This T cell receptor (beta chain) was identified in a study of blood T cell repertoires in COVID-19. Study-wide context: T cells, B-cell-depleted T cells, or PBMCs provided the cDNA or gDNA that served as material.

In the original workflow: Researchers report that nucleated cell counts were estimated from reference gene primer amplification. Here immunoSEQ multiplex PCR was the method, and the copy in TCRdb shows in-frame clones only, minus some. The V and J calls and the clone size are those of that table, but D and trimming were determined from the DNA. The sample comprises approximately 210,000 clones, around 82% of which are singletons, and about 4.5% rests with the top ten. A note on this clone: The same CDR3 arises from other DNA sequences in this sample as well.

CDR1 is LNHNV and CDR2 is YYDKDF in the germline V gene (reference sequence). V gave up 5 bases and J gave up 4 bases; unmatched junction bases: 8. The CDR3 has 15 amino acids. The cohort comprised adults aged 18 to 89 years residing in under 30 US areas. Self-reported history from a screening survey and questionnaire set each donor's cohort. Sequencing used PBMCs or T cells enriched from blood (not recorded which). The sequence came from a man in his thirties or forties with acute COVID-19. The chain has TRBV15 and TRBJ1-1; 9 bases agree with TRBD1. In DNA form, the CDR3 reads TGTGCCACCAGCCGCGCCGGGACAGGGCCCACTGAAGCTTTCTTT. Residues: CATSRAGTGPTEAFF.